The 15 T cell receptor beta chains listed next were all sequenced from one sample in a study of blood T cells in healthy people across ages. Alongside a J-beta primer mix, a sample-barcoded 5' primer served in a second PCR lasting 7 to 11 cycles. Using its own MiXCR run on the 5' RACE reads, TCRdb lists one record per CDR3 protein. The sample carries approximately 900,000 distinct CDR3 sequences, 48% recorded once. Sequencing was done on a sample of blood. These receptors all stem from a young man in good health.

This clonotype was seen more than once but under ten times. The chain couples TRBV27 to TRBJ2-3, with D possibly matching TRBD2 (6 bases). Germline V lookup: CDR1 MNHEY, CDR2 SMNVEV (reference sequence). The germline V and J ends were trimmed by 4 bases and 4 bases, with 12 bases remaining between them. The CDR3 extends over 14 amino acids. Written as DNA, the CDR3 is TGTGCCAGCAGTTCTCAGACTAGTCCAGATACGCAGTATTTT. Translated: CASSSQTSPDTQYF.

This chain connects TRBV27 to TRBJ2-7; 9 bases match TRBD1. This CDR3 region has 16 residues. In germline, CDR1 is MNHEY, CDR2 SMNVEV (reference sequence). V was clipped by 5 bases and J by 2 bases; unmatched bases: 10. The CDR3 protein is CASSPTTGGITYEQYF. CDR3 bases: TGTGCCAGCAGTCCGACGACAGGGGGTATTACCTACGAGCAGTACTTC.

This chain joins TRBV4-1 and TRBJ1-5, with 7 bases aligning to TRBD1. Germline CDR1 and CDR2: MGHRA and YSYEKL. This CDR3 spans 16 amino acids. V dropped 0 bases and J dropped 4; count of bases not matched to a gene: 6. The CDR3 spells CASSQDGATGNQPQHF. CDR3 nucleotide sequence: TGCGCCAGCAGCCAAGATGGTGCGACAGGGAATCAGCCCCAGCATTTT.

The V gene is TRBV12-3 or TRBV12-4, the J gene TRBJ1-1; weak D call: TRBD1 (5 bases). The CDR3 totals 16 residues. Trimming took 0 bases from V and 6 from J, leaving 17 bases between them. The CDR3 is CASSLALGLLRAEAFF. Written as DNA, the CDR3 is TGTGCCAGCAGTTTAGCGCTGGGACTACTCAGGGCTGAAGCTTTCTTT.

The chain combines TRBV18 with TRBJ1-2; D is perhaps TRBD1 (6 bases). Germline CDR1 reads KGHSH; CDR2 reads LQKENI. Deletions cut 2 bases from V and 0 bases from J, with 16 bases between. This CDR3 is 17 amino acids long. The CDR3 region is CASSPGFVTGTNYGYTF. The CDR3 region has the DNA TGTGCCAGCTCACCAGGCTTTGTCACAGGGACTAACTATGGCTACACCTTC.

This clonotype showed up many times. V and J are TRBV6-2 or TRBV6-3 and TRBJ2-7; TRBD1 aligns across 7 bases. Losses at the gene ends were 2 bases for V and 0 bases for J; bases not matched to a gene: 7. This CDR3 spans 16 amino acids. Germline assignment: CDR1 MNHEY and CDR2 SVGEGT. The CDR3 DNA follows: TGTGCCAGCAGTTACGGGACAGAGAGCAGCTCCTACGAGCAGTACTTC. Encoded protein: CASSYGTESSSYEQYF.

This clonotype showed up just a few times. The chain combines TRBV3-1 with TRBJ1-2, with TRBD1 matching over 7 bases. Germline V gene sequence: CDR1 LGHDT, CDR2 YNNKEL (reference sequence). The trim removed 4 bases at V and 2 bases at J, leaving 7 bases unmatched. The CDR3 is made up of 15 amino acids. The CDR3 DNA follows: TGTGCCAGCAGCCCCCCACTGACAGGGAACTATGGCTACACCTTC. Translated, it gives CASSPPLTGNYGYTF. Full variable domain (outside the CDR3, taken from reference TRBV3-1 and TRBJ1-2): DTAVSQTPKYLVTQMGNDKSIKCEQNLGHDTMYWYKQDSKKFLKIMFSYNNKELIINETVPNRFSPKSPDKAHLNLHINSLELGDSAVYFCASSPPLTGNYGYTFGSGTRLTVV.

A few counts support this clonotype. The V and J genes are TRBV15 and TRBJ2-1, with D perhaps matching TRBD1 or TRBD2 (7 bases each). Germline CDR1 and CDR2: LNHNV and YYDKDF (reference sequence). This CDR3 is 15 amino acids long. V was pared by 3 bases and J by 8 bases, with 17 bases between. The CDR3 DNA reads TGTGCCACCAGCAGGAAAGACAGGGAGGGCGATGAGCAGTTCTTC. It is translated as CATSRKDREGDEQFF.

The CDR3 spells CASSLGIGMNTEAFF. CDR3 nucleotide sequence: TGTGCCAGCAGCTTAGGTATCGGGATGAACACTGAAGCTTTCTTT. The rearrangement links TRBV7-9 to TRBJ1-1, with D unresolved. Trimming stripped 1 base from V and 0 bases from J, with 9 bases between. Germline CDR1 SEHNR, CDR2 FQNEAQ (reference sequence). The CDR3 has 15 residues.

This clonotype was observed a single time. The CDR3 DNA is TGTGCCAGCAGCCAAGAGACAGGACTACCGGGGGGAAGTTTTAACATTCAGTACTTC. It translates to CASSQETGLPGGSFNIQYF. The chain uses TRBV4-2 and TRBJ2-5, with a possible D match to TRBD2 (7 bases). Matching the DNA end better, TRBJ2-4 makes the J call doubtful. Germline V gene sequence: CDR1 LGHNA, CDR2 YNFKEQ. This CDR3 spans 19 amino acids.

The genes are TRBV6-2 or TRBV6-3 and TRBJ2-2; D is perhaps TRBD2 (7 bases). CDR3 length equals 16 residues. CDR1 is MNHEY, CDR2 SVGEGT, per germline. V shed 7 bases and J shed 3 bases, with 18 bases lying between them. The CDR3 spells CASTTVGGADTGELFF. The CDR3 DNA reads TGTGCCAGCACAACCGTGGGGGGGGCGGACACCGGGGAGCTGTTTTTT.

The sample holds a few counts of this clonotype. The chain is built from TRBV12-3 or TRBV12-4 and TRBJ2-3, with 8 bases fitting TRBD2. This CDR3 has 17 amino acids. The trim removed 6 bases at V and 2 bases at J, leaving 13 bases unmatched. This CDR3 is CASRSQGRGADTDTQYF. The CDR3, as DNA: TGTGCCAGCAGGTCCCAGGGGCGGGGGGCCGACACAGATACGCAGTATTTT.

The J gene is TRBJ2-7, the V gene TRBV7-2; D unclear. Germline V CDR1 and CDR2: SGHTA, FQGNSA. The V and J ends lost 5 bases and 3 bases respectively, with 8 bases between them. This CDR3 has 12 amino acids. CDR3 sequence reads: CASSLRHYEQYF. The DNA for the CDR3 is TGTGCCAGCAGCCTTAGACACTACGAGCAGTACTTC.

The genes are TRBV5-1 and TRBJ2-7; TRBD2 matches at 8 bases. CDR3 size: 16 residues. The trim removed 1 base at V and 3 bases at J, leaving 9 bases unmatched. Germline V CDR1 and CDR2: SGHRS, YFSETQ. The CDR3 here is CASSLTLAGSNYEQYF. For the CDR3, the DNA is TGCGCCAGCAGCTTGACGCTAGCGGGTTCAAACTACGAGCAGTACTTC.

The table lists this clonotype with many counts. The chain joins TRBV20-1 to TRBJ2-5; D is undetermined. Germline V lookup: CDR1 DFQATT, CDR2 SNEGSKA (reference sequence). CDR3 length: 11 amino acids. The germline V and J ends were trimmed by 2 bases and 10 bases, with 11 bases remaining between them. CDR3 DNA sequence: TGCAGTGCTAGAAGGGTCCGCAACCAGTACTTC. Translated: CSARRVRNQYF.